This T cell receptor (beta chain) was identified in a study of shared clonotypes between healthy human individuals. Germline V gene sequence: CDR1 LNHDA, CDR2 SQIVND (reference sequence). J gave up 8 bases and V 4 bases, and 13 bases lay outside the gene matches. This CDR3 region has 16 residues. On sorted subsets, replicate PCRs used about 200 ng DNA, or approximately 33,000 T cell genomes. Profiled with immunoSEQ multiplex PCR; TCRdb holds only in-frame clones, not every one. The table has roughly 2 million clones, about 94% seen once. Terminally differentiated effector memory CD45RA+ cells were excluded by CCR7 positive selection of CD45RO-negative cells. Worth noting for this clone: Antigen: not known.

General study points: Sampling covered blood only; tissue repertoires likely differ.

Specimen: naive CD8+ T cells sorted from blood. The TCR originated in a man aged 18 to 30 in good health. V and J are TRBV19 and TRBJ1-2; the match to TRBD1 covers 10 bases. CDR3 coding DNA: TGTGCCAGTAGTAGACAGGGGGCTCCCGAGCCTGGGGGCTACACCTTC. Protein: CASSRQGAPEPGGYTF.